This T cell receptor beta chain is drawn from a study of radiotherapy plus CTLA-4 blockade in lung cancer. For the study at large: Objective responses were documented in about 18% of patients, with disease control in about 31%.

There are 14 residues in the CDR3. Germline loops: CDR1 MDHEN, CDR2 SYDVKM. Unmatched junction bases numbered 4, after V lost 5 bases and J lost 6 bases. This clone was observed a few times. What it binds is not known. CTLA-4 blockade using ipilimumab, together with focal radiation, was received by patients with chemo-refractory metastatic non-small-cell lung cancer. Study conclusions and caveats: Strongest reported response predictors: early blood clone changes and post-radiation interferon-beta. After treatment with radiotherapy plus ipilimumab, TCR clones that came from the tumor expanded in blood.

TCRdb's table, derived via immunoSEQ multiplex PCR, lists solely in-frame clones and lacks some. The table includes fewer than 100,000 clones, 60% to 85% detected once. The sample here was peripheral blood, taken from a patient treated with radiotherapy plus ipilimumab. The sequence was collected from a human donor with non-small cell lung cancer whose response to radiotherapy plus ipilimumab could not be evaluated. Some clones in this sample may be carry-over from other donors' samples. The chain is built from TRBV28 and TRBJ1-4, with TRBD1 matching over 9 bases. The CDR3 region has the DNA TGTGCCAGCAGTCCATGGACAGGGGATGAAAAACTGTTTTTT. Protein product: CASSPWTGDEKLFF.